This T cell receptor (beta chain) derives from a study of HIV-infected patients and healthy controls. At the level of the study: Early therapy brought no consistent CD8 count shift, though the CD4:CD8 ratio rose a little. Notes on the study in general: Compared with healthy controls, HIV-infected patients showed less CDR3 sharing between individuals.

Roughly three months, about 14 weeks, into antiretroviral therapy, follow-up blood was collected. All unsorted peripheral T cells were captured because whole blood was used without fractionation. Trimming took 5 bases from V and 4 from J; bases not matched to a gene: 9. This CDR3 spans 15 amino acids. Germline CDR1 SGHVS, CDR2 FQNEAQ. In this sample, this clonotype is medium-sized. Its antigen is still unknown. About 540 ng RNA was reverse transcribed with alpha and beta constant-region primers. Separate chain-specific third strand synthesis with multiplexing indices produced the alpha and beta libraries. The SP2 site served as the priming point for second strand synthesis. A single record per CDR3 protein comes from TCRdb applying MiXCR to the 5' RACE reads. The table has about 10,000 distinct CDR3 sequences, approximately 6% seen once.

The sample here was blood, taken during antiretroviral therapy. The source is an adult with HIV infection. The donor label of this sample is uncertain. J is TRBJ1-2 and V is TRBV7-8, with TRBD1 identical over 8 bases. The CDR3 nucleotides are TGTGCCAGCAGCACCGGACAGGGAACACTCTATGGCTACACCTTC. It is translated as CASSTGQGTLYGYTF.